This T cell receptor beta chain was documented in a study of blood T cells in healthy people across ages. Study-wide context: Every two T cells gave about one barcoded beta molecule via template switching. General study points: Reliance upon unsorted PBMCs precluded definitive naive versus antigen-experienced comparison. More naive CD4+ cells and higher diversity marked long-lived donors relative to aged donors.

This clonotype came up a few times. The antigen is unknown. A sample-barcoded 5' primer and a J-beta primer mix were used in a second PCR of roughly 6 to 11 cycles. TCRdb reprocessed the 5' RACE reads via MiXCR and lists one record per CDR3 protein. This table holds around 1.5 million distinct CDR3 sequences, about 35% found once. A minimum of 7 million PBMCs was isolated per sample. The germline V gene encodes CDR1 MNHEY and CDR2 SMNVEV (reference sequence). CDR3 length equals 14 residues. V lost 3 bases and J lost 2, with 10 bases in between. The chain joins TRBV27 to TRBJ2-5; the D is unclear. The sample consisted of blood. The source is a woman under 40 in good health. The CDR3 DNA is TGTGCCAGCAGTTTGCTGGCTGAACAAGAGACCCAGTACTTC. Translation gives CASSLLAEQETQYF.